The T cell receptor beta chain described here comes from a study of breast tumors, draining lymph nodes, adjacent tissues. The sample holds many counts of this clonotype. TCRdb recomputed calls from the multiplex PCR reads with MiXCR, one row per CDR3 protein. The repertoire holds under 150,000 distinct CDR3 sequences, with 21% as singletons. The CDR3 loop spans 16 amino acids. The V and J ends lost 1 base and 0 bases respectively, with 10 bases between them. Germline loops: CDR1 SNHLY, CDR2 FYNNEI. Samples came from axillary lymph nodes draining the breast cancer. The sample was axillary lymph node tissue. This receptor was obtained from a female donor with breast cancer. Some clones in this sample may be carry-over from other donors' samples. This rearrangement joins TRBV2 to TRBJ2-1; D gene unclear. Written as DNA, the CDR3 is TGTGCCAGCAGTGAAGGTGGAACCTTCTCCTACAATGAGCAGTTCTTC. This codes for CASSEGGTFSYNEQFF.